Below are 25 T cell receptor beta chains sequenced from a single sample in a study of tumor-infiltrating lymphocytes in localized non-small cell lung cancer. The table came from immunoSEQ multiplex PCR; TCRdb's copy has only in-frame clones and leaves some out. The sample records about 16,000 clones, roughly three quarters being singletons. The sequenced sample was lung tumor tissue. The receptors come from a human donor with non-small cell lung cancer.

This chain uses TRBV7-2 with TRBJ1-1; D gene uncertain. Deletions cut 8 bases from V and 4 bases from J, with 17 bases between. Germline CDR1 and CDR2: SGHTA and FQGNSA. This CDR3 contains 14 residues. The CDR3 loop is CASARASRATEAFF. CDR3 DNA: TGTGCCAGCGCCCGAGCTTCTAGGGCCACTGAAGCTTTCTTT.

The rearrangement uses TRBV19 and TRBJ2-5, with D perhaps TRBD2 (5 bases). Trimming left V 5 bases short and J 4 bases short, with 14 bases between. There are 14 residues in the CDR3. Germline V lookup: CDR1 LNHDA, CDR2 SQIVND (reference sequence). The CDR3 loop reads CASSASGGRETQYF. The CDR3 DNA reads TGTGCCAGTAGTGCAAGCGGTGGCCGAGAGACCCAGTACTTC. Full variable domain (rest looked up from reference TRBV19 and TRBJ2-5): DGGITQSPKYLFRKEGQNVTLSCEQNLNHDAMYWYRQDPGQGLRLIYYSQIVNDFQKGDIAEGYSVSREKKESFPLTVTSAQKNPTAFYLCASSASGGRETQYFGPGTRLLVL.

The chain joins TRBV19 to TRBJ1-2, with TRBD1 as a possible D gene (6 bases). The CDR3 sequence is 16 residues long. V was trimmed by 3 bases and J by 5 bases, leaving 19 bases between them. Germline V gene data show CDR1 as LNHDA and CDR2 as SQIVND (reference sequence). DNA of the CDR3: TGTGCCAGTAGTATTTTCCGTGGGGGCCTCGATTATGGCTACACCTTC. It is translated as CASSIFRGGLDYGYTF.

The rearrangement links TRBV7-8 to TRBJ2-1, with TRBD2 matching 8 bases. The V segment lost 2 bases and the J segment 4 bases; nucleotides outside the gene matches: 4. The CDR3 length is 15 residues. Germline CDR1 SGHVS, CDR2 FQNEAQ. DNA for the CDR3: TGTGCCAGCAGCTTAATCCGGGGGGGGTACAATGAGCAGTTCTTC. Its translation: CASSLIRGGYNEQFF.

The chain couples TRBV28 to TRBJ1-5; 8 positions match TRBD1. Looked up from germline, CDR1 is MDHEN and CDR2 is SYDVKM. Germline trimming cut 2 bases from V and 1 base from J; bases unmatched to any gene: 4. CDR3 length equals 16 residues. CDR3 sequence: CASSLQGARSNQPQHF. DNA for the CDR3: TGTGCCAGCAGTTTACAGGGGGCGCGGAGCAATCAGCCCCAGCATTTT.

V gene TRBV7-3 combines with J gene TRBJ2-5, with TRBD2 matching 8 bases. With V trimmed by 2 bases and J by 4 bases, 0 bases remained unmatched. Looked up from germline, CDR1 is SGHTA and CDR2 is FQGTGA. CDR3 length: 13 amino acids. This CDR3 reads CASSLGTRETQYF. The CDR3 coding sequence is TGTGCCAGCAGCTTAGGGACTAGAGAGACCCAGTACTTC.

V gene TRBV7-9 combines with J gene TRBJ1-6, with a tentative D call TRBD1 (5 bases). Germline V CDR1 and CDR2: SEHNR, FQNEAQ (reference sequence). There are 15 residues in the CDR3. V was clipped by 6 bases and J by 11 bases, with 20 bases between them. The CDR3 loop is CASSTPGLPPPPLHF. The CDR3 nucleotides are TGTGCCAGCAGTACTCCGGGACTTCCCCCACCACCCCTCCACTTT.

The CDR3 bases are TGTGCCAGCGCAGAGGCAAGCGTTCGGAATTCACCCCTCCACTTT. This sequence encodes CASAEASVRNSPLHF. The V gene is TRBV27, the J gene TRBJ1-6; D remains unclear. V gave up 8 bases and J gave up 7 bases, with 18 bases separating them. Germline V gene sequence: CDR1 MNHEY, CDR2 SMNVEV (reference sequence). CDR3 length: 15 amino acids.

The genes are TRBV4-1 and TRBJ1-1; possible D gene TRBD1, 6 bases. The CDR3 covers 14 residues. With 4 bases removed from V and 0 bases from J, the gap between germline ends came to 9 bases. Looked up from germline, CDR1 is MGHRA and CDR2 is YSYEKL. The CDR3 nucleotides are TGCGCCAGCAGCCCAGGACAGTTGAACACTGAAGCTTTCTTT. Translated: CASSPGQLNTEAFF.

The chain joins TRBV28 to TRBJ2-3, with TRBD2 matching over 8 bases. CDR1 MDHEN and CDR2 SYDVKM come from the germline V gene. The CDR3 loop spans 14 amino acids. Trimming at V came to 8 bases and at J to 6 bases, leaving 10 bases not matched to a gene. DNA for the CDR3: TGTGCCAGCGTAACTAGCGGACAAGCGGATACGCAGTATTTT. It yields the protein CASVTSGQADTQYF.

This chain links TRBV7-2 with TRBJ1-5; D call uncertain. This CDR3 has 13 amino acids. Trimming removed 5 bases from V and 0 bases from J, with 5 bases in between. Per the germline V gene, CDR1 is SGHTA and CDR2 is FQGNSA. The CDR3 sequence is CASSQGSNQPQHF. CDR3 coding DNA: TGTGCCAGCAGCCAAGGTAGCAATCAGCCCCAGCATTTT.

The rearrangement uses TRBV5-1 and TRBJ1-1; D is undetermined. V lost 3 bases, J lost 3 bases, and 15 bases lay in between. CDR3 size: 15 residues. Germline assignment: CDR1 SGHRS and CDR2 YFSETQ. The CDR3 sequence is CASSSNTGAYTEAFF. In nucleotides, the CDR3 is TGCGCCAGCAGCTCGAACACGGGAGCGTACACTGAAGCTTTCTTT.

This sequence joins TRBV4-2 and TRBJ1-1, with 7 positions matching TRBD1. The germline V gene encodes CDR1 LGHNA and CDR2 YNFKEQ. The CDR3 runs 15 residues. The ends lost 4 bases at V and 1 base at J; junction bases unmatched: 6. CDR3 protein: CASSRDQGGNTEAFF. The CDR3 DNA follows: TGTGCCAGCAGCCGAGACCAGGGGGGGAACACTGAAGCTTTCTTT.

This clone appeared a few times. The chain recombines TRBV28 with TRBJ1-5, with D unresolved. Germline-derived CDR1 and CDR2 are MDHEN and SYDVKM. V was shortened by 6 bases and J by 4 bases, with 13 bases between the two germline ends. CDR3 size: 14 residues. The CDR3 sequence is CASSWSAPNQPQHF. For the CDR3, the DNA is TGTGCCAGCAGCTGGTCGGCACCTAATCAGCCCCAGCATTTT.

This clone was seen a handful of times. The chain recombines TRBV30 with TRBJ2-7, with 10 bases matching TRBD1. The CDR3 has 13 residues. The germline gives CDR1 GTSNPN, CDR2 SVGIG (reference sequence). After removal of 4 bases from V and 7 bases from J, the junction contained 7 bases not matched to a gene. CDR3 residues: CAWKRQGAREQYF. The CDR3 DNA reads TGTGCCTGGAAGCGACAGGGGGCGCGAGAGCAGTACTTC. Looking up the rest from reference TRBV30 and TRBJ2-7 gives the full variable domain: SQTIHQWPATLVQPVGSPLSLECTVEGTSNPNLYWYRQAAGRGLQLLFYSVGIGQISSEVPQNLSASRPQDRQFILSSKKLLLSDSGFYLCAWKRQGAREQYFGPGTRLTVT.

This chain joins TRBV28 and TRBJ2-3; 8 bases line up with TRBD2. Germline-derived CDR1 and CDR2 are MDHEN and SYDVKM. The CDR3 is 14 amino acids. J was trimmed by 1 base and V by 3 bases; bases with no gene match: 0. The DNA of the CDR3 is TGTGCCAGCAGTTTCGGGGGGGGCACAGATACGCAGTATTTT. It translates to CASSFGGGTDTQYF.

V usage is TRBV5-1 and J usage is TRBJ2-3, with TRBD2 matching 12 bases. Per the germline V gene, CDR1 is SGHRS and CDR2 is YFSETQ. This CDR3 spans 15 amino acids. Trimming took 2 bases from V and 3 from J; bases not matched to a gene: 1. The CDR3 DNA reads as TGCGCCAGCAGCTTTCTAGCGGGGGGGACAGATACGCAGTATTTT. Its translation is CASSFLAGGTDTQYF.

This sequence joins TRBV30 and TRBJ1-6; possible D gene TRBD1, 5 bases. Germline V gene lookup returns CDR1 GTSNPN and CDR2 SVGIG (reference sequence). This CDR3 is built from 16 residues. Trimming stripped 0 bases from V and 7 bases from J, with 16 bases between. DNA of the CDR3: TGTGCCTGGAGTGTGGGGTTCCAGGGCCGGAATTCACCCCTCCACTTT. Protein: CAWSVGFQGRNSPLHF.

The chain has TRBV19 and TRBJ1-3, with D uncertain. Germline values: CDR1 LNHDA, CDR2 SQIVND (reference sequence). The V end lost 4 bases, the J end lost 0 bases, and 16 bases lay between the germline ends. The CDR3 totals 17 residues. The CDR3 coding sequence is TGTGCCAGTAGTACGACCGGACGGACCCACTCTGGAAACACCATATATTTT. It is translated as CASSTTGRTHSGNTIYF.

The gene calls are TRBV6-5 and TRBJ2-1; TRBD2 matches 9 bases. The V and J ends lost 6 bases and 1 base, in that order; junction bases with no gene match: 4. The CDR3 contains 15 residues. Germline-derived CDR1 and CDR2 are MNHEY and SVGAGI. The CDR3 nucleotides are TGTGCCAGCAGGGGGCTAGCGGGGTCCTACAATGAGCAGTTCTTC. It yields the protein CASRGLAGSYNEQFF.

The chain recombines TRBV2 with TRBJ2-7; 9 bases map to TRBD1. This CDR3 has 14 residues. With 7 bases clipped from V and 5 bases from J, the junction kept 9 bases outside the gene matches. The germline CDR1 and CDR2 sequences are SNHLY and FYNNEI. The CDR3 loop reads CASNLQGARNEQYF. The CDR3 nucleotides are TGTGCCAGCAACTTACAGGGGGCGCGGAACGAGCAGTACTTC. The full variable domain, rest sourced from reference TRBV2 and TRBJ2-7, is EPEVTQTPSHQVTQMGQEVILRCVPISNHLYFYWYRQILGQKVEFLVSFYNNEISEKSEIFDDQFSVERPDGSNFTLKIRSTKLEDSAMYFCASNLQGARNEQYFGPGTRLTVT.

The sample holds a few counts of this clone. The rearrangement joins TRBV11-2 to TRBJ1-1; 9 bases match TRBD1. Germline V gives CDR1 SGHAT, CDR2 FQNNGV. This CDR3 is 15 amino acids long. V lost 5 bases to trimming and J lost 0 bases; unmatched junction nucleotides: 4. The CDR3 loop reads CASSRDRVVNTEAFF. For the CDR3, the DNA is TGTGCCAGCAGCCGGGACAGGGTAGTGAACACTGAAGCTTTCTTT.

The rearrangement uses TRBV19 and TRBJ1-4; 7 positions agree with TRBD1. Germline CDR1 reads LNHDA; CDR2 reads SQIVND (reference sequence). This CDR3 is 15 amino acids long. The V gene end was trimmed by 5 bases and the J gene end by 0 bases; junction bases not matched to a gene: 3. DNA of the CDR3: TGTGCCAGTAGTGCAGGGGGGACAACTAATGAAAAACTGTTTTTT. Translation gives CASSAGGTTNEKLFF.

This chain links TRBV5-1 with TRBJ2-5; a possible D gene is TRBD2 (5 bases). CDR3 length: 13 amino acids. CDR1 is SGHRS, CDR2 YFSETQ, per germline. The V and J ends lost 3 bases and 3 bases respectively, with 9 bases between them. The CDR3 nucleotides read TGCGCCAGCAGCTCGGGATGGGAAGAGACCCAGTACTTC. Its translation is CASSSGWEETQYF.

The chain uses TRBV28 and TRBJ1-1; the D is unclear. CDR3 length equals 12 residues. V was pared by 6 bases and J by 12 bases, with 17 bases between. Germline loops: CDR1 MDHEN, CDR2 SYDVKM. CDR3 in amino acids: CASRAQPLESFF. Here the CDR3 DNA reads TGTGCCAGCAGGGCGCAGCCTTTGGAGTCTTTCTTT.